These 5 T cell receptor beta chains were all obtained from the same sample, sequenced in a study of blood T cell repertoires in COVID-19. Using immunoSEQ multiplex PCR, the repertoire was profiled, and TCRdb retains in-frame clones only, with some absent. This sample has some 170,000 clones, with about 76% found just once. The sequenced material came from peripheral blood. These receptors were collected from a woman in her forties or fifties with active or convalescent COVID-19.

J is TRBJ1-6 and V is TRBV4-3; no definite D call. Per germline, CDR1 LGHNA and CDR2 YSLEER. With 2 bases removed from V and 0 bases from J, the gap between germline ends came to 8 bases. This CDR3 is built from 16 residues. The CDR3: CASSQNLGSYNSPLHF. CDR3 sequence (DNA): TGCGCCAGCAGCCAAAATCTAGGCTCCTATAATTCACCCCTCCACTTT.

This chain links TRBV11-2 with TRBJ2-7; 7 positions agree with TRBD2. V trimming: 1 base; J trimming: 1 base; junction bases outside the gene matches: 4. In germline, CDR1 is SGHAT, CDR2 FQNNGV. CDR3 length: 15 residues. CDR3 in amino acids: CASSLGYGRSYEQYF. The CDR3 DNA is TGTGCCAGCAGCTTAGGATACGGGAGGTCCTACGAGCAGTACTTC.

The V and J genes are TRBV30 and TRBJ2-7; D may be TRBD1 (6 bases). CDR3 size: 12 residues. CDR1 is GTSNPN, CDR2 SVGIG, per germline (reference sequence). Trimming left V 2 bases short and J 2 bases short, with 7 bases between. The CDR3 DNA reads as TGTGCCTGGAGTACAGGGCCCTACGAGCAGTACTTC. Translation: CAWSTGPYEQYF.

This sequence joins TRBV6-1 and TRBJ2-7; TRBD1 agrees at 7 bases. With V trimmed by 5 bases and J by 6 bases, 7 bases remained unmatched. The germline V gene encodes CDR1 MNHNS and CDR2 SASEGT. The length of the CDR3 is 13 residues. CDR3 DNA sequence: TGTGCCAGCAGTCAACCGACAGGGTCCGAGCAGTACTTC. It translates to CASSQPTGSEQYF.

The rearrangement links TRBV19 to TRBJ1-6; D is perhaps TRBD1 (6 bases). From germline, CDR1 is LNHDA and CDR2 SQIVND (reference sequence). This CDR3 has 16 amino acids. V lost 4 bases, J lost 7 bases, and 17 bases lay in between. In nucleotides, the CDR3 is TGTGCCAGTAGTACTTCAGGGGTTCCCGGGAATTCACCCCTCCACTTT. Protein sequence: CASSTSGVPGNSPLHF.